This T cell receptor (beta chain) was recovered during a study of T cell responses to AZD1222 COVID-19 vaccine. Clones were sequenced by immunoSEQ multiplex PCR, and TCRdb holds only the in-frame ones, with some missing. The sample includes approximately 65,000 clones, 85% to 90% of them seen just once. Notes on this clone: The target antigen is unknown.

The CDR3 loop spans 17 amino acids. V was clipped by 1 base and J by 5 bases; unmatched bases: 11. Germline assignment: CDR1 SGHVS and CDR2 FQNEAQ. Study-wide points: Every sample of the repertoires postdated the peak T cell response. The study reported that nearly half of spike-specific TCRs target unmutated variant regions. At study baseline, merely roughly 6 AZD1222 recipients were seropositive. A mostly white British donor set with more females was recruited, and clonal diversity was possibly underestimated.

This specimen consisted of peripheral blood, obtained on day 0 of AZD1222 vaccination. This TCR was recovered from an adult in good health. The chain uses TRBV7-8 and TRBJ1-1; 9 nucleotides agree with TRBD1. The CDR3 bases are TGTGCCAGCAGCTTAGTCGGGACAGGGAGGGTTCTAACTGAAGCTTTCTTT. Its protein product is CASSLVGTGRVLTEAFF.